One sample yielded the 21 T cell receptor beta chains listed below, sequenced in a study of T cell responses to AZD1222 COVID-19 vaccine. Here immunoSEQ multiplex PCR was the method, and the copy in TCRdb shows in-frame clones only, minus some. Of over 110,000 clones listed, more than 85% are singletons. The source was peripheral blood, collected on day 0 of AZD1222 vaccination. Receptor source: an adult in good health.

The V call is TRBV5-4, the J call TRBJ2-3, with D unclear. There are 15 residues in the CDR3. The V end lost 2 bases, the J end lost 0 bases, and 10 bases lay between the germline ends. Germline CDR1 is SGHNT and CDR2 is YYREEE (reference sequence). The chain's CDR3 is CASSLKSTSTDTQYF. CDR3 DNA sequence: TGTGCCAGCAGCTTAAAATCAACTAGCACAGATACGCAGTATTTT.

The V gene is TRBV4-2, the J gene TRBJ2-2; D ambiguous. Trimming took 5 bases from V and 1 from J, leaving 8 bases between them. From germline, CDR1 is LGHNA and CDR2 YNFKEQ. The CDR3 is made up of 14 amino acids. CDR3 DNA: TGTGCCAGCAGCGACGTACAGAACACCGGGGAGCTGTTTTTT. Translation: CASSDVQNTGELFF.

CDR3 in DNA: TGTGCCAGCAGCTCTCTAGAATCCTACAATGAGCAGTTCTTC. Translated: CASSSLESYNEQFF. The rearrangement uses TRBV5-8 and TRBJ2-1; unclear D gene. The CDR3 runs 14 residues. V was clipped by 3 bases and J by 1 base, with 8 bases between them. Germline assignment: CDR1 SGHTS and CDR2 YDEGEE.

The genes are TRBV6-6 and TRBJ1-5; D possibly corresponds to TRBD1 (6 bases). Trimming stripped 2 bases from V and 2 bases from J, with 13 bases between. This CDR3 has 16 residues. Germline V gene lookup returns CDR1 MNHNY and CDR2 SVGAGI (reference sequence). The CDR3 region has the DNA TGTGCCAGCAGTTACGCCAGGGGAGAGGGCAATCAGCCCCAGCATTTT. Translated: CASSYARGEGNQPQHF.

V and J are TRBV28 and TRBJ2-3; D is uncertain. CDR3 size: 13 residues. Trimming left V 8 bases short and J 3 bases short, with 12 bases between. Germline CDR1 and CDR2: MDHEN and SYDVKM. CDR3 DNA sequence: TGTGCCAGCCAGAGAGGTCTGACAGATACGCAGTATTTT. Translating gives CASQRGLTDTQYF.

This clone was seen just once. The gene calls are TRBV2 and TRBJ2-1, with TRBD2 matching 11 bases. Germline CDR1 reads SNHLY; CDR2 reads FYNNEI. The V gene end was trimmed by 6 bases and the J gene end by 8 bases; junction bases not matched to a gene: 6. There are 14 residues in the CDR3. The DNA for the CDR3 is TGTGCCAGCAGGAGACTAGCGGGATGGTATGAGCAGTTCTTC. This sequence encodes CASRRLAGWYEQFF.

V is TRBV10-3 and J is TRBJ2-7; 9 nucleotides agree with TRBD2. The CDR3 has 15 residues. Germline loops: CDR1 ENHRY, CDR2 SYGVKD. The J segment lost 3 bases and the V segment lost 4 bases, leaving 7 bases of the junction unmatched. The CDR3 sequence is CAISVFSGGDYEQYF. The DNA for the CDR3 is TGTGCCATCAGTGTTTTTAGCGGGGGAGACTACGAGCAGTACTTC.

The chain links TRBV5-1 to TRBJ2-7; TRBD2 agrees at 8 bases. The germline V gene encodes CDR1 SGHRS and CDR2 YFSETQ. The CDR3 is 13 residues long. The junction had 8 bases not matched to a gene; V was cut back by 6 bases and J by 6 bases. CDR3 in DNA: TGCGCCAGCACCCGAGGTAGCGGGACCGAGCAGTACTTC. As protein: CASTRGSGTEQYF.

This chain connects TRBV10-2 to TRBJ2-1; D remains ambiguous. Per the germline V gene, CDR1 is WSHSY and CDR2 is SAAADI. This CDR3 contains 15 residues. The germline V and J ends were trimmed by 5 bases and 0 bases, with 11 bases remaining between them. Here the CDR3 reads CASSWDFSSYNEQFF. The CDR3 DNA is TGCGCCAGCAGTTGGGATTTCAGCTCCTACAATGAGCAGTTCTTC.

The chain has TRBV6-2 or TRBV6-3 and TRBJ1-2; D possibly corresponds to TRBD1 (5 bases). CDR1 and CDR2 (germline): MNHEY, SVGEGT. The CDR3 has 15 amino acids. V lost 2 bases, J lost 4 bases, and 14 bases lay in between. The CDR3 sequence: CASSYRRGIFYGYTF. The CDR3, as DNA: TGTGCCAGCAGTTACCGGCGGGGCATCTTCTATGGCTACACCTTC.

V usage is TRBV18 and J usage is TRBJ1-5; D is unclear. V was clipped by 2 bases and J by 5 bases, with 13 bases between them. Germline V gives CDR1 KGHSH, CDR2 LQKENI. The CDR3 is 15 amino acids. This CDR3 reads CASSPRIGTDQPQHF. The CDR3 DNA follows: TGTGCCAGCTCACCAAGAATAGGTACCGATCAGCCCCAGCATTTT.

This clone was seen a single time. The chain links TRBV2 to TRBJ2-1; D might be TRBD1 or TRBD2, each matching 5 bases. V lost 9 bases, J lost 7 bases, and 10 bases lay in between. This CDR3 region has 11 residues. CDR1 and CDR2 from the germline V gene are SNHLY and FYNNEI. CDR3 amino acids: CARTEGNEQFF. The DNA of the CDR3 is TGTGCCAGGACTGAGGGGAATGAGCAGTTCTTC.

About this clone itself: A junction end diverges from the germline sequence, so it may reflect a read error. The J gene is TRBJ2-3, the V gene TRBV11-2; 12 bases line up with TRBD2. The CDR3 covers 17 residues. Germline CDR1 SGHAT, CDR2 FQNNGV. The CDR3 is CASSLVGLAGPTDTQYF. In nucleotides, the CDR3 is TGTGCCAGCAGTTTAGTTGGACTAGCGGGACCTACAGATACGCAGTATTTT.

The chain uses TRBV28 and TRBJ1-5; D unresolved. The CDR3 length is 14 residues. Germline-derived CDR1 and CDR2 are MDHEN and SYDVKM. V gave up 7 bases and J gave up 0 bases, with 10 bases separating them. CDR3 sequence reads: CASTLGGSNQPQHF. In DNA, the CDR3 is TGTGCCAGCACCCTGGGTGGTAGCAATCAGCCCCAGCATTTT.

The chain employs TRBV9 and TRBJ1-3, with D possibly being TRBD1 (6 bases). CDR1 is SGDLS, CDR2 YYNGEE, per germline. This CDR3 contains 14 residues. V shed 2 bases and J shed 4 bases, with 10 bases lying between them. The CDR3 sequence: CASSVGGGGNTIYF. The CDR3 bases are TGTGCCAGCAGCGTGGGAGGGGGAGGAAACACCATATATTTT.

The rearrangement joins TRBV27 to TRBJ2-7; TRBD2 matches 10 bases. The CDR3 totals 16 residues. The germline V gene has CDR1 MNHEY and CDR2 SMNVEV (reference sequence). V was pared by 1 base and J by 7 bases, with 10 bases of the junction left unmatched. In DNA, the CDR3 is TGTGCCAGCAGTTTATTCGCCACTAGCGGGACAAGTGAGCAGTACTTC. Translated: CASSLFATSGTSEQYF.

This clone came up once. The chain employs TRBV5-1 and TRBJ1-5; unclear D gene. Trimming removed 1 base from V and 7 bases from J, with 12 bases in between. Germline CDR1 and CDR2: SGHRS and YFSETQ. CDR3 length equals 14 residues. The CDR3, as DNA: TGCGCCAGCAGCTTGTACGGGAGTGGACAGCCCCAGCATTTT. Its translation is CASSLYGSGQPQHF. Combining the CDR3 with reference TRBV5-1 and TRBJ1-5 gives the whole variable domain KAGVTQTPRYLIKTRGQQVTLSCSPISGHRSVSWYQQTPGQGLQFLFEYFSETQRNKGNFPGRFSGRQFSNSRSEMNVSTLELGDSALYLCASSLYGSGQPQHFGDGTRLSIL.

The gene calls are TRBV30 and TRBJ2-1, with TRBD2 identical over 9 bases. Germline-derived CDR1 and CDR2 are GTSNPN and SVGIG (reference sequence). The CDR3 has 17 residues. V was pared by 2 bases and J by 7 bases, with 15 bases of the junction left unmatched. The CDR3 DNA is TGTGCCTGGAGTCCTCTTTTTGGGGGCGGGAGGGGAAATGAGCAGTTCTTC. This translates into CAWSPLFGGGRGNEQFF.

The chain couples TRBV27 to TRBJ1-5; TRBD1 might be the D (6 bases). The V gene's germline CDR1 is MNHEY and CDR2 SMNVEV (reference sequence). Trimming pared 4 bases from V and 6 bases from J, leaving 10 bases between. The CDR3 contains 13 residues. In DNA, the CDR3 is TGTGCCAGCAGTTGGGGGGCGCTTCAGCCCCAGCATTTT. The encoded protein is CASSWGALQPQHF.

This CDR3 is CASSQELRTATSGNTIYF. CDR3 DNA: TGCGCCAGCAGCCAAGAACTAAGGACGGCGACATCTGGAAACACCATATATTTT. This rearrangement joins TRBV4-3 to TRBJ1-3; D remains unclear. V was trimmed by 0 bases and J by 1 base, leaving 16 bases between them. The germline gives CDR1 LGHNA, CDR2 YSLEER. There are 18 residues in the CDR3.

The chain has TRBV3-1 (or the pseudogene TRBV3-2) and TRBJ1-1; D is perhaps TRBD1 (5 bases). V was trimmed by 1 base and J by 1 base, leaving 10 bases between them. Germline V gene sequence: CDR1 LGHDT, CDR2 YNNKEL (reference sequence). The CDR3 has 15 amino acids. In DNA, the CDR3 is TGTGCCAGCAGCCAAGGGGCAGGGAGGAACACTGAAGCTTTCTTT. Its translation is CASSQGAGRNTEAFF.